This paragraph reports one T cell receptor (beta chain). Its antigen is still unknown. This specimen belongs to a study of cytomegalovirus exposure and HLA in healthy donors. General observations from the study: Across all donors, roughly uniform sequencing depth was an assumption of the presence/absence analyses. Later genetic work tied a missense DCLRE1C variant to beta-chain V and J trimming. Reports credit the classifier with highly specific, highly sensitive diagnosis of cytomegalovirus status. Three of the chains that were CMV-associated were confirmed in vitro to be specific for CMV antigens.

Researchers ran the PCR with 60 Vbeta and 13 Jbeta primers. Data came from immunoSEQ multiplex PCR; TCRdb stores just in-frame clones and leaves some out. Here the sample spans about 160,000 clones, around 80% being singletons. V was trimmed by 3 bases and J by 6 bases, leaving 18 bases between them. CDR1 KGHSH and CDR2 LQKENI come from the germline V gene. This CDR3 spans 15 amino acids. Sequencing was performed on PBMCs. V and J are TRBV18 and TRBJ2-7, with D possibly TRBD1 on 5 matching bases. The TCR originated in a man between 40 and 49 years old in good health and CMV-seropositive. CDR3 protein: CASSPLDTSRREQYF. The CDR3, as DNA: TGTGCCAGCTCACCCTTGGACACGTCTCGGCGCGAGCAGTACTTC.